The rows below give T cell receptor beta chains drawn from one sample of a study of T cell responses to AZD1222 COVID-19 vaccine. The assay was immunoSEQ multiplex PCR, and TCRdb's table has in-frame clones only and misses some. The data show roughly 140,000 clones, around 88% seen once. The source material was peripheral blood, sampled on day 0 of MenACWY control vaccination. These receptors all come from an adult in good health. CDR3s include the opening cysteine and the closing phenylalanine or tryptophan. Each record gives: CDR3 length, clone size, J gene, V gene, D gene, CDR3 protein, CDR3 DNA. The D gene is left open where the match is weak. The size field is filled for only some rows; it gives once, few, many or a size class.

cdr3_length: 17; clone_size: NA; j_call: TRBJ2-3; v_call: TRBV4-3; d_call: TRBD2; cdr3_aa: CASSQDAAGVVRDTQYF; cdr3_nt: TGCGCCAGCAGCCAAGATGCGGCGGGAGTAGTCCGAGATACGCAGTATTTT
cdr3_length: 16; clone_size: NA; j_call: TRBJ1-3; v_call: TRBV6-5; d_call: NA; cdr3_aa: CASSYSLLGSGNTIYF; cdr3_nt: TGTGCCAGCAGTTACTCCCTGTTAGGCTCTGGAAACACCATATATTTT
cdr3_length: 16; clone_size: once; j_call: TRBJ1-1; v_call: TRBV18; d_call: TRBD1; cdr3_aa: CASSRGTGHMNTEAFF; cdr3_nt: TGTGCCAGCTCACGGGGGACAGGTCACATGAACACTGAAGCTTTCTTT
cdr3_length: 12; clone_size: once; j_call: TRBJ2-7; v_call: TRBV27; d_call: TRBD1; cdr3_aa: CASSFDRVEQYF; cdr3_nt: TGTGCCAGCAGTTTCGACAGGGTCGAGCAGTACTTC
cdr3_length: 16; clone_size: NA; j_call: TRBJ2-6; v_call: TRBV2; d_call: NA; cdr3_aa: CASSEAGGTGANVLTF; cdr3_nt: TGTGCCAGCAGTGAAGCCGGGGGGACAGGGGCCAACGTCCTGACTTTC
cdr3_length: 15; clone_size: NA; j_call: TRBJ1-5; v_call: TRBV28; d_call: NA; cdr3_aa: CASSLWGSANQPQHF; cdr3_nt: TGTGCCAGCAGTTTATGGGGGAGCGCCAATCAGCCCCAGCATTTT
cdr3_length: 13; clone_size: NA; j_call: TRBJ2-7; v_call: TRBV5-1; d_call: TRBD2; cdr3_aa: CASSTREAYEQYF; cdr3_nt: TGCGCCAGCAGCACCCGGGAGGCCTACGAGCAGTACTTC
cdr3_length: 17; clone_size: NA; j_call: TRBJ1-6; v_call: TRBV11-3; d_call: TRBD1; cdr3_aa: CASSFRTGWSYNSPLHF; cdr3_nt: TGTGCCAGCAGCTTCCGGACAGGGTGGTCCTATAATTCACCCCTCCACTTT
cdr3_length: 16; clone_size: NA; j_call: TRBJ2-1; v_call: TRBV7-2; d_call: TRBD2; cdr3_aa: CASSFRAGVSYNEQFF; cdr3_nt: TGTGCCAGCAGCTTTCGGGCGGGAGTTTCCTACAATGAGCAGTTCTTC
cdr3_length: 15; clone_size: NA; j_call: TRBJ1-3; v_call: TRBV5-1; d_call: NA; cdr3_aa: CASSLQGGSGNTIYF; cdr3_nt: TGCGCCAGCAGCTTACAAGGGGGCTCTGGAAACACCATATATTTT
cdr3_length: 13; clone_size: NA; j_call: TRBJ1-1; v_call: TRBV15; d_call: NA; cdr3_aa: CATSQGGNTEAFF; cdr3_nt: TGTGCCACCAGCCAAGGAGGGAACACTGAAGCTTTCTTT
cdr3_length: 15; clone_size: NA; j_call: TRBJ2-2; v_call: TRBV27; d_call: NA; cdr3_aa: CASSLLGQNTGELFF; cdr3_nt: TGTGCCAGCAGTTTATTAGGACAGAACACCGGGGAGCTGTTTTTT
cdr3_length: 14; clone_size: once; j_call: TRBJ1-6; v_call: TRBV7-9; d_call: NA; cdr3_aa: CASSLVPGWSPLHF; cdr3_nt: TGTGCCAGCAGCTTAGTTCCAGGGTGGTCACCCCTCCACTTT
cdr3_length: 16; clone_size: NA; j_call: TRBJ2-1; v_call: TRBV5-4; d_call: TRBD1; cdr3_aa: CASTHTGTGGRNEQFF; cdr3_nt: TGTGCCAGCACGCATACCGGGACAGGGGGTCGGAATGAGCAGTTCTTC
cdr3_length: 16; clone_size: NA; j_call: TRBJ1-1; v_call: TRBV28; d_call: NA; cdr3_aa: CASSDWGRIKNTEAFF; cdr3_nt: TGTGCCAGCAGTGACTGGGGAAGGATTAAGAACACTGAAGCTTTCTTT
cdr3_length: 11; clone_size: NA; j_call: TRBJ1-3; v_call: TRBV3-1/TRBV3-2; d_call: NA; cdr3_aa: CASLFGNTIYF; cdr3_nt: TGTGCCAGTTTATTTGGAAACACCATATATTTT
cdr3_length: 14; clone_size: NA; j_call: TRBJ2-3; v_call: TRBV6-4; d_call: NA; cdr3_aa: CASRGGEDVDTQYF; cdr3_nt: TGTGCCTCCCGAGGAGGGGAGGACGTCGATACGCAGTATTTT
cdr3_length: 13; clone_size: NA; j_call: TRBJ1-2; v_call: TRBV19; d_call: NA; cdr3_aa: CASAMGVTYGYTF; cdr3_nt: TGTGCCAGCGCCATGGGGGTTACCTATGGCTACACCTTC
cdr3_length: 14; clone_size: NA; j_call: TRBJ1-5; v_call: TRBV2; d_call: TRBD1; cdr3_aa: CASIPGQGGQPQHF; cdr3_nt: TGTGCCAGCATCCCGGGACAGGGAGGTCAGCCCCAGCATTTT
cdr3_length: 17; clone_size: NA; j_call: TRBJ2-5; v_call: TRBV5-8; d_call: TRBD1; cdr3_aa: CASTSLIGTGGRETQYF; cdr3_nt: TGTGCCAGCACCAGCCTAATTGGGACAGGGGGAAGGGAGACCCAGTACTTC
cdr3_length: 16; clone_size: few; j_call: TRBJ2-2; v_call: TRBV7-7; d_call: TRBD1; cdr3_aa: CASSQAQGAHTGELFF; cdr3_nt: TGTGCTAGCAGCCAGGCGCAGGGGGCCCACACCGGGGAGCTGTTTTTT
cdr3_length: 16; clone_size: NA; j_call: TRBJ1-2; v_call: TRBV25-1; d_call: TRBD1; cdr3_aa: CASSEFDRGGAYGYTF; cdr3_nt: TGTGCCAGCAGTGAATTCGACAGGGGAGGGGCATATGGCTACACCTTC
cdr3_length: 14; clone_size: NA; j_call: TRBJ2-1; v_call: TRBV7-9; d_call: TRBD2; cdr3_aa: CATQVGTRAGEQFF; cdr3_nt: TGTGCTACCCAGGTAGGGACTAGAGCTGGTGAGCAGTTCTTC
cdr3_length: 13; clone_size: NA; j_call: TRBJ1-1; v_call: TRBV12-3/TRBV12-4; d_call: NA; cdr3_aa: CASRLQGRTEAFF; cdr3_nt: TGTGCCAGCAGGTTACAGGGTCGCACTGAAGCTTTCTTT
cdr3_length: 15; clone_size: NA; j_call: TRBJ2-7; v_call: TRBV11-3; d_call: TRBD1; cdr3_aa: CASSSPPQGHYEQYF; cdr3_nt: TGTGCCAGCAGCTCCCCCCCACAGGGGCACTACGAGCAGTACTTC
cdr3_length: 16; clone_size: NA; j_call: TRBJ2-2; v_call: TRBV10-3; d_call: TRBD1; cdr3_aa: CAISTRDRANTGELFF; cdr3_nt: TGTGCCATCAGCACTCGGGACAGGGCGAACACCGGGGAGCTGTTTTTT
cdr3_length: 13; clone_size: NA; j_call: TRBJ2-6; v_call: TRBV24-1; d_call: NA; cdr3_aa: CATSDLNGGVLTF; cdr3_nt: TGTGCCACCAGTGATTTGAATGGGGGCGTCCTGACTTTC
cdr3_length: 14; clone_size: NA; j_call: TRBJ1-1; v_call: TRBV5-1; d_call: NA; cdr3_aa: CASRSVKENTEAFF; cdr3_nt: TGCGCCAGCAGGAGTGTCAAAGAGAACACTGAAGCTTTCTTT
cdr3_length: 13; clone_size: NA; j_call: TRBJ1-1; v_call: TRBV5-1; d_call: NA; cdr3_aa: CASSFTPIERAFF; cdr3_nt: TGCGCCAGCAGCTTTACCCCGATCGAAAGAGCTTTCTTT
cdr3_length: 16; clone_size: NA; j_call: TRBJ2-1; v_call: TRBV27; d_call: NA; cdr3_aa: CASSSRQASSYNEQFF; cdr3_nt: TGTGCCAGCAGTTCAAGACAGGCGAGCTCCTACAATGAGCAGTTCTTC
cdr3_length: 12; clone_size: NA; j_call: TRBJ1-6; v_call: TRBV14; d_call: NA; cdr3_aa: CASSQQLSPLHF; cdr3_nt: TGTGCCAGCAGCCAACAGCTTTCACCCCTCCACTTT
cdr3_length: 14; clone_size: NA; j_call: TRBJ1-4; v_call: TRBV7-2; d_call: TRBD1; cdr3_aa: CASSLTGDDEKLFF; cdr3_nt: TGTGCCAGCAGCTTAACAGGGGATGATGAAAAACTGTTTTTT
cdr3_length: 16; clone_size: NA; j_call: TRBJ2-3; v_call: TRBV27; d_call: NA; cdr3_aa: CASSLLGSPGTDTQYF; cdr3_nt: TGTGCCAGCAGTTTATTAGGCTCCCCAGGGACAGATACGCAGTATTTT
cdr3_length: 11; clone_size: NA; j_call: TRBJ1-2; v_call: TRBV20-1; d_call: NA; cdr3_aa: CSASAGFGYTF; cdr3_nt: TGCAGTGCTAGCGCGGGTTTTGGCTACACCTTC
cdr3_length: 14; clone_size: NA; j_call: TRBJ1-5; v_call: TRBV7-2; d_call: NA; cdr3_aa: CASSGAGARQPQHF; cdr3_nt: TGTGCCAGCAGCGGTGCAGGGGCCCGGCAGCCCCAGCATTTT
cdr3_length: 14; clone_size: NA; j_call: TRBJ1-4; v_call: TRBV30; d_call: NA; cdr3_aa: CAWSFGVANEKLFF; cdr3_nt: TGTGCCTGGAGCTTTGGAGTTGCTAATGAAAAACTGTTTTTT
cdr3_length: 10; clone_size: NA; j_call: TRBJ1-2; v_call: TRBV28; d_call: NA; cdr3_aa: CASGSYGYTF; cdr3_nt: TGTGCCAGCGGGTCCTATGGCTACACCTTC
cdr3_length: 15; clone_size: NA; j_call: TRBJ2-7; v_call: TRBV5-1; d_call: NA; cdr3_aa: CASSSNRDGSYEQYF; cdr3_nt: TGCGCCAGCAGCTCTAACCGGGACGGATCCTACGAGCAGTACTTC
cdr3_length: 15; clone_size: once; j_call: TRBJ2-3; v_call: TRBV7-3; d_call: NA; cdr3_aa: CASSSIDLGTDTQYF; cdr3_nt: TGTGCCAGCAGCTCCATCGACCTGGGGACAGATACGCAGTATTTT
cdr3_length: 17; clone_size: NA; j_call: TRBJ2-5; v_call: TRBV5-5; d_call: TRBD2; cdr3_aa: CASSDPQAGSIQETQYF; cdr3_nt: TGTGCCAGCAGCGATCCTCAAGCGGGATCTATCCAAGAGACCCAGTACTTC
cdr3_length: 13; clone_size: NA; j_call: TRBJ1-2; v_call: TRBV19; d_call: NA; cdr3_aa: CASSTVGAPGYTF; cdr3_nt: TGTGCCAGTAGTACTGTAGGGGCTCCCGGCTACACCTTC
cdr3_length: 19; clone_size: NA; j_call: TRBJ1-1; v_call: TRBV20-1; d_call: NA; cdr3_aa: CSASRTGGDILFMNTEAFF; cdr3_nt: TGCAGTGCTAGTCGCACCGGGGGGGACATACTATTCATGAACACTGAAGCTTTCTTT
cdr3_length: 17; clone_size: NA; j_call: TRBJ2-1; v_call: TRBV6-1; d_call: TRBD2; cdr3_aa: CASSEMGGSYSYNEQFF; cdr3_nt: TGTGCCAGCAGTGAAATGGGGGGGTCATACTCCTACAATGAGCAGTTCTTC
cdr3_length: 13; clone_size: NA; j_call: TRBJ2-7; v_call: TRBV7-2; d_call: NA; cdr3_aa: CASSSPRKLEQYF; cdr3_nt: TGTGCCAGCAGCTCCCCTCGGAAGTTGGAGCAGTACTTC
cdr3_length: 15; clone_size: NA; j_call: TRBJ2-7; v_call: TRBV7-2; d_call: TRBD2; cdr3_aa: CASRRTSGSKNEQYF; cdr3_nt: TGTGCCAGCAGACGGACTAGCGGGAGTAAGAACGAGCAGTACTTC
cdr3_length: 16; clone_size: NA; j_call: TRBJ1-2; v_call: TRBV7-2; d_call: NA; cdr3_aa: CASSRTARVYDYGYTF; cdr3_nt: TGTGCCAGCAGTCGCACTGCTCGGGTCTACGACTATGGCTACACCTTC
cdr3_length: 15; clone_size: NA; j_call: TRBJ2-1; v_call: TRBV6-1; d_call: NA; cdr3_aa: CASRHTGSSDLEQFF; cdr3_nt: TGTGCCAGCAGACATACTGGTTCTAGTGATTTGGAGCAGTTCTTC
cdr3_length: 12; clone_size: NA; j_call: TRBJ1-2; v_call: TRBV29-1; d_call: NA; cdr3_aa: CSGVMANYGYTF; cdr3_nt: TGCAGCGGGGTGATGGCTAACTATGGCTACACCTTC
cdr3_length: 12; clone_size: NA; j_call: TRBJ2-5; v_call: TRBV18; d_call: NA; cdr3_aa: CASSTMEETQYF; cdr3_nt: TGTGCCAGCTCAACCATGGAAGAGACCCAGTACTTC
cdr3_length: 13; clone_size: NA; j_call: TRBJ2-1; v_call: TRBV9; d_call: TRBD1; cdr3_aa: CASSIGQGNEQFF; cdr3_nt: TGTGCCAGCAGCATAGGACAGGGCAATGAGCAGTTCTTC
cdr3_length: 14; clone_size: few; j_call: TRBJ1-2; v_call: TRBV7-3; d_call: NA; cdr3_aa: CASSSLPGEVGYTF; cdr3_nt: TGTGCCAGCAGCTCCCTGCCAGGGGAGGTTGGCTACACCTTC
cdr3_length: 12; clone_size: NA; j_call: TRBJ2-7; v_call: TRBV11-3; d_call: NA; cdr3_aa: CASSRPYYEQYF; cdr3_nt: TGTGCCAGCAGCCGACCTTATTACGAGCAGTACTTC
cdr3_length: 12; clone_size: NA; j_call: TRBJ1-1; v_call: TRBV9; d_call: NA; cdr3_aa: CASSVGGLEAFF; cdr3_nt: TGTGCCAGCAGCGTAGGGGGGCTTGAAGCTTTCTTT
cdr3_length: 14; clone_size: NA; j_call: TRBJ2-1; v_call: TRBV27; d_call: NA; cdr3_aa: CASSFRTLSAEQFF; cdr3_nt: TGTGCCAGCAGTTTCCGAACTCTAAGCGCTGAGCAGTTCTTC
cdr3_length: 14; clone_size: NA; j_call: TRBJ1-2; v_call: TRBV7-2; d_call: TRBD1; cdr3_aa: CASSLQGANYGYTF; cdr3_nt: TGTGCCAGCAGTCTACAGGGGGCTAACTATGGCTACACCTTC
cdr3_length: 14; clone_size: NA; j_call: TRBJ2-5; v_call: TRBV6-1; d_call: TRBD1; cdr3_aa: CASSETGGAGTQYF; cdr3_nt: TGTGCCAGCAGTGAGACAGGGGGCGCGGGGACCCAGTACTTC
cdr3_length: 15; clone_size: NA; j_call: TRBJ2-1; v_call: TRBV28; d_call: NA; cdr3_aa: CASSPGGAAYNEQFF; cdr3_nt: TGTGCCAGCAGTCCCGGCGGAGCAGCCTACAATGAGCAGTTCTTC